The clone carrying this TCR beta chain was found once. The record originates from a study of blood T cell repertoires in COVID-19. The method was immunoSEQ multiplex PCR; TCRdb's version includes in-frame clones alone and lacks a portion of them. Seen here are approximately 210,000 clones, around 86% observed once, and the top ten hold roughly 7.2%. Trimming left V 5 bases short and J 3 bases short, with 17 bases between. This CDR3 region has 15 residues. The germline gives CDR1 MNHEY, CDR2 SMNVEV (reference sequence). V gene TRBV27 combines with J gene TRBJ2-7; D unresolved. Sequencing was done on a sample of PBMCs or T cells enriched from blood (not recorded which). The receptor comes from a man aged 25 to 40 in a cohort exposed to, infected with or recovered from COVID-19 (not recorded which). The CDR3 bases are TGTGCCAGCAGTGGAGCCGGGTTATACAACTACGAGCAGTACTTC. This translates into CASSGAGLYNYEQYF.